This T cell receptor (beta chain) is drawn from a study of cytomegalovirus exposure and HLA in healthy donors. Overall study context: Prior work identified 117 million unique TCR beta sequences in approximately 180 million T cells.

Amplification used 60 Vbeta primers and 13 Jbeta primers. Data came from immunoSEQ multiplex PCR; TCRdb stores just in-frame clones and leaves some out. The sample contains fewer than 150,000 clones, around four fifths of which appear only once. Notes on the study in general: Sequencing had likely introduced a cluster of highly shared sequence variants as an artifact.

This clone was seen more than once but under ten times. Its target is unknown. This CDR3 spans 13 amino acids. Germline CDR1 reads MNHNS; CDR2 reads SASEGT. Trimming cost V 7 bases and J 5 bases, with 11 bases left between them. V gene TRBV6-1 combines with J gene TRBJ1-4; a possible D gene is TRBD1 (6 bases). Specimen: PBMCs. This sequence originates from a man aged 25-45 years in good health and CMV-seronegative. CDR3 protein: CASTDSENEKLFF. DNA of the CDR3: TGTGCCAGCACGGACAGCGAGAATGAAAAACTGTTTTTT.